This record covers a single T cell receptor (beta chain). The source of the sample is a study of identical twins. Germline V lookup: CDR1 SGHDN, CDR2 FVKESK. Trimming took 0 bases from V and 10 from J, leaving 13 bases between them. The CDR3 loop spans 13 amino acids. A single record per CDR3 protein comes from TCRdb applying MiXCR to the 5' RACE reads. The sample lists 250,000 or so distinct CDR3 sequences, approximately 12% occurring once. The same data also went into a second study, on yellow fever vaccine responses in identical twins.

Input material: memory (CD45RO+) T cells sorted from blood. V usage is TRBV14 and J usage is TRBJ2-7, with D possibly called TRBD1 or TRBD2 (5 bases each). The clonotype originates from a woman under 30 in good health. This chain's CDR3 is CASSQDRVRDQYF. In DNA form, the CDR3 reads TGTGCCAGCAGCCAAGATAGGGTTCGGGACCAGTACTTC.